The 30 T cell receptor beta chains below were found in one sample sequenced in a study of control samples from healthy donors and cancer patients. Clones were read by immunoSEQ multiplex PCR, and TCRdb kept only the in-frame ones, dropping some. The table includes 74,000 or so clones, about nine tenths detected once. Material for sequencing was blood. All receptors derive from a man between 45 and 60 years old in good health.

The J gene is TRBJ1-2, the V gene TRBV19; weak D call: TRBD1 (6 bases). Germline CDR1 and CDR2: LNHDA and SQIVND (reference sequence). V lost 9 bases, J lost 5 bases, and 34 bases lay in between. The CDR3 loop spans 19 amino acids. The CDR3 loop reads CASSDSPGATGKSVYGYTF. The DNA of the CDR3 is TGTGCCAGCTCCGACTCGCCTGGGGCTACAGGGAAATCGGTGTATGGCTACACCTTC. The whole variable domain, remainder taken from reference TRBV19 and TRBJ1-2, is DGGITQSPKYLFRKEGQNVTLSCEQNLNHDAMYWYRQDPGQGLRLIYYSQIVNDFQKGDIAEGYSVSREKKESFPLTVTSAQKNPTAFYLCASSDSPGATGKSVYGYTFGSGTRLTVV.

The genes are TRBV7-2 and TRBJ2-3; tentatively, D is TRBD1 (5 bases). CDR3 size: 16 residues. Germline assignment: CDR1 SGHTA and CDR2 FQGNSA. V shed 8 bases and J shed 4 bases, with 22 bases lying between them. The CDR3 region has the DNA TGTGCCAGCCCGGAATTTGGGGCCTCTTCGGCAGATACGCAGTATTTT. Translated: CASPEFGASSADTQYF. The full variable domain, its missing parts supplied by reference TRBV7-2 and TRBJ2-3, is GAGVSQSPSNKVTEKGKDVELRCDPISGHTALYWYRQSLGQGLEFLIYFQGNSAPDKSGLPSDRFSAERTGGSVSTLTIQRTQQEDSAVYLCASPEFGASSADTQYFGPGTRLTVL.

This clone was seen only once. The gene calls are TRBV5-1 and TRBJ2-7; 9 bases fit TRBD1. The CDR3 contains 15 residues. Trimming took 0 bases from V and 4 from J; bases not matched to a gene: 5. The V gene's germline CDR1 is SGHRS and CDR2 YFSETQ. The CDR3 region is CASSLVDRGWYEQYF. The CDR3 bases are TGCGCCAGCAGCTTGGTTGACAGGGGGTGGTACGAGCAGTACTTC. Full variable domain (outside the CDR3, taken from reference TRBV5-1 and TRBJ2-7): KAGVTQTPRYLIKTRGQQVTLSCSPISGHRSVSWYQQTPGQGLQFLFEYFSETQRNKGNFPGRFSGRQFSNSRSEMNVSTLELGDSALYLCASSLVDRGWYEQYFGPGTRLTVT.

This clone was picked up one time. V usage is TRBV19 and J usage is TRBJ2-3; 15 nucleotides agree with TRBD2. CDR3 length: 16 amino acids. Germline-derived CDR1 and CDR2 are LNHDA and SQIVND (reference sequence). V gave up 5 bases and J gave up 6 bases; unmatched junction bases: 6. This CDR3 reads CASSRTSGGVLDTQYF. In DNA, the CDR3 is TGTGCCAGTAGTCGGACTAGCGGGGGGGTGCTGGATACGCAGTATTTT.

In regard to this clone: This same CDR3 is encoded by further DNA sequences in the sample. The chain joins TRBV5-5 to TRBJ1-3; no reliable D call. The ends were cut back, 4 bases at V and 0 bases at J, with 14 bases in the middle. The CDR3 spans 16 residues. Germline loops: CDR1 SGHKS, CDR2 YYEKEE (reference sequence). The CDR3 region is CASSPSTGDSGNTIYF. DNA of the CDR3: TGTGCCAGCAGCCCCTCGACGGGAGACTCTGGAAACACCATATATTTT.

This clone was counted a single time. The chain is built from TRBV7-9 and TRBJ2-1; D is possibly TRBD1 (6 bases). The CDR3 totals 15 residues. V was trimmed by 5 bases and J by 2 bases, leaving 13 bases between them. From germline, CDR1 is SEHNR and CDR2 FQNEAQ (reference sequence). CDR3 sequence reads: CASSQGHGTYNEQFF. In nucleotides, the CDR3 is TGTGCCAGCAGCCAGGGACATGGGACCTACAATGAGCAGTTCTTC.

This chain connects TRBV5-5 to TRBJ1-1, with 8 bases identical to TRBD1. CDR3 length: 14 residues. CDR1 and CDR2 (germline): SGHKS, YYEKEE (reference sequence). V shed 4 bases and J 2 bases; nucleotides not matched to a gene: 4. The CDR3 here is CASSQTGVNTEAFF. CDR3 in DNA: TGTGCCAGCAGCCAGACAGGGGTTAACACTGAAGCTTTCTTT.

The chain combines TRBV7-3 with TRBJ1-2, with 8 bases identical to TRBD1. Germline V gene data show CDR1 as SGHTA and CDR2 as FQGTGA. The CDR3 runs to 15 residues. V lost 1 base to trimming and J lost 5 bases; unmatched junction nucleotides: 6. CDR3 protein: CASSLSSGQGYGYTF. DNA for the CDR3: TGTGCCAGCAGCTTAAGTTCCGGACAGGGTTATGGCTACACCTTC.

The chain combines TRBV30 with TRBJ1-3; D gene ambiguous. The CDR3 consists of 15 residues. Trimming pared 3 bases from V and 0 bases from J, leaving 12 bases between. Germline assignment: CDR1 GTSNPN and CDR2 SVGIG (reference sequence). DNA of the CDR3: TGTGCCTGGAGGCCACGAACTCGCTCTGGAAACACCATATATTTT. Translation: CAWRPRTRSGNTIYF.

CDR3 nucleotide sequence: TGCGCCAGCAGCCTCAATAGGTACAATGAGCAGTTCTTC. Amino acids: CASSLNRYNEQFF. This chain uses TRBV5-1 with TRBJ2-1; D is undetermined. Germline-derived CDR1 and CDR2 are SGHRS and YFSETQ. The CDR3 contains 13 residues. V was shortened by 4 bases and J by 4 bases, with 9 bases between the two germline ends.

V usage is TRBV6-6 and J usage is TRBJ2-7, with D hard to call. This CDR3 comprises 11 residues. CDR1 MNHNY and CDR2 SVGAGI come from the germline V gene (reference sequence). Between the trimmed V and J ends, which lost 8 bases and 0 bases, there was a span of 5 bases. The DNA for the CDR3 is TGTGCCAGCGGGATCTCCTACGAGCAGTACTTC. Translated, it gives CASGISYEQYF.

For this clone: Different DNA sequences within this sample yield the same CDR3. The chain joins TRBV7-3 to TRBJ1-1; TRBD1 matches at 7 bases. After removal of 0 bases from V and 1 base from J, the junction contained 2 bases not matched to a gene. The CDR3 contains 15 residues. CDR1 is SGHTA and CDR2 is FQGTGA in the germline V gene. The CDR3 region is CASSLTPGGNTEAFF. Written as DNA, the CDR3 is TGTGCCAGCAGCTTAACCCCAGGGGGGAACACTGAAGCTTTCTTT.

The V gene is TRBV10-1, the J gene TRBJ2-5; 8 bases match TRBD1. CDR1 is WNHNN, CDR2 SYGVQD, per germline (reference sequence). CDR3 length: 12 residues. Germline trimming cut 10 bases from V and 4 bases from J; bases unmatched to any gene: 5. The CDR3 region has the DNA TGCGCCATCGACAGGGGCGCAGAGACCCAGTACTTC. Amino acid sequence: CAIDRGAETQYF.

V is TRBV4-1 and J is TRBJ2-7; 11 bases map to TRBD2. The CDR3 sequence is 15 residues long. Germline V gene lookup returns CDR1 MGHRA and CDR2 YSYEKL. Trimming took 5 bases from V and 2 from J; bases not matched to a gene: 5. This chain's CDR3 is CASSFRLAGTYEQYF. DNA of the CDR3: TGCGCCAGCAGCTTTCGACTAGCGGGGACCTACGAGCAGTACTTC.

This clone was found once. The chain carries TRBV10-3 and TRBJ1-3, with TRBD1 matching over 7 bases. V shed 8 bases and J 0 bases; nucleotides not matched to a gene: 7. CDR1 ENHRY and CDR2 SYGVKD come from the germline V gene. The CDR3 covers 15 residues. CDR3 amino acids: CAIGRGISSGNTIYF. The CDR3 nucleotides read TGTGCCATCGGCAGGGGGATTTCCTCTGGAAACACCATATATTTT.

V is TRBV9 and J is TRBJ2-2, with no clear D. The germline CDR1 and CDR2 sequences are SGDLS and YYNGEE. CDR3 size: 13 residues. The V end was cut by 0 bases, the J end by 8 bases, with 8 bases between. CDR3 in amino acids: CASSVEGRGELFF. Written as DNA, the CDR3 is TGTGCCAGCAGCGTAGAAGGTAGAGGGGAGCTGTTTTTT.

The V and J genes are TRBV7-8 and TRBJ1-4; D unclear. V dropped 5 bases and J dropped 4 bases, with 17 bases sitting between them. This CDR3 comprises 16 residues. Germline V gene sequence: CDR1 SGHVS, CDR2 FQNEAQ. In DNA form, the CDR3 reads TGTGCCAGCAGCGCACCACGGAAGGGCCGTAATGAAAAACTGTTTTTT. This translates into CASSAPRKGRNEKLFF.

The chain employs TRBV5-1 and TRBJ1-5; D is unclear. The CDR3 is 15 residues long. V was cut by 0 bases and J by 12 bases, with 19 bases left in between. Germline lookup yields CDR1 SGHRS and CDR2 YFSETQ. CDR3 sequence (DNA): TGCGCCAGCAGCTTGGACGGCAGGCCACCAAGTCTCCAGCATTTT. As protein: CASSLDGRPPSLQHF. The variable domain in full, completed from reference TRBV5-1 and TRBJ1-5, reads KAGVTQTPRYLIKTRGQQVTLSCSPISGHRSVSWYQQTPGQGLQFLFEYFSETQRNKGNFPGRFSGRQFSNSRSEMNVSTLELGDSALYLCASSLDGRPPSLQHFGDGTRLSIL.

CDR3 nucleotides: TGCAGTGCTAGACCGACAGCTGAAGCTTTCTTT. Translating it yields CSARPTAEAFF. The chain employs TRBV20-1 and TRBJ1-1; TRBD1 might be the D (5 bases). This CDR3 has 11 residues. The germline CDR1 and CDR2 sequences are DFQATT and SNEGSKA (reference sequence). V was pared by 2 bases and J by 6 bases, with 7 bases between.

V and J are TRBV7-2 and TRBJ2-2; TRBD2 agrees at 12 bases. The germline gives CDR1 SGHTA, CDR2 FQGNSA. With V trimmed by 5 bases and J by 5 bases, 9 bases remained unmatched. The CDR3 has 17 residues. CDR3: CASSARTSGEGTGELFF. The DNA for the CDR3 is TGTGCCAGCAGCGCCCGGACTAGCGGGGAGGGGACCGGGGAGCTGTTTTTT.

This chain joins TRBV29-1 and TRBJ2-4; perhaps TRBD2 as D (5 bases). This CDR3 comprises 12 residues. V shed 7 bases and J shed 5 bases, with 12 bases lying between them. Germline V CDR1 and CDR2: SQVTM, ANQGSEA. CDR3 sequence (DNA): TGCAGCGCCACGGGCGGGCAAAACATTCAGTACTTC. This translates into CSATGGQNIQYF.

The rearrangement links TRBV6-5 to TRBJ1-5, with D unresolved. V was shortened by 7 bases and J by 4 bases, with 11 bases between the two germline ends. This CDR3 region has 13 residues. CDR1 and CDR2 from the germline V gene are MNHEY and SVGAGI. The CDR3 loop is CASTVDGNQPQHF. Written as DNA, the CDR3 is TGTGCCAGCACCGTGGACGGGAATCAGCCCCAGCATTTT.

The chain couples TRBV25-1 to TRBJ1-6; D perhaps matches TRBD1 (5 bases). Deletions cut 1 base from V and 6 bases from J, with 10 bases between. The CDR3 length is 15 residues. Germline values: CDR1 MGHDK, CDR2 SYGVNS. CDR3 residues: CASSELGASNSPLHF. CDR3 coding DNA: TGTGCCAGCAGTGAATTAGGGGCGAGTAATTCACCCCTCCACTTT.

The V gene is TRBV6-6, the J gene TRBJ1-5, with D hard to call. The CDR3 runs 14 residues. Germline V gene sequence: CDR1 MNHNY, CDR2 SVGAGI (reference sequence). The V end lost 7 bases, the J end lost 3 bases, and 13 bases lay between the germline ends. In DNA form, the CDR3 reads TGTGCCAGCACACAACGCGGGTTCAATCAGCCCCAGCATTTT. Translating gives CASTQRGFNQPQHF.

The J gene is TRBJ1-6, the V gene TRBV12-3 or TRBV12-4; 8 bases are a match to TRBD1. The CDR3 consists of 12 residues. J lost 8 bases, V lost 6 bases, and 0 bases had no gene match. The CDR3 here is CASRQGDSPLHF. The CDR3 region has the DNA TGTGCCAGCAGACAGGGGGATTCACCCCTCCACTTT.

The chain combines TRBV19 with TRBJ1-1, with D possibly TRBD1 on 5 matching bases. Trimming pared 3 bases from V and 0 bases from J, leaving 14 bases between. CDR1 and CDR2 from the germline V gene are LNHDA and SQIVND (reference sequence). The CDR3 runs to 16 residues. The CDR3 reads CASSMRRQIMNTEAFF. The DNA for the CDR3 is TGTGCCAGTAGTATGCGGCGACAGATCATGAACACTGAAGCTTTCTTT.

This clone has only one observation. V usage is TRBV28 and J usage is TRBJ1-5; the match to TRBD1 covers 10 bases. CDR1 MDHEN and CDR2 SYDVKM come from the germline V gene. This CDR3 contains 16 residues. V dropped 0 bases and J dropped 5; count of bases not matched to a gene: 4. CDR3 sequence reads: CASSLWGQGQYQPQHF. CDR3 nucleotides: TGTGCCAGCAGTTTATGGGGACAGGGGCAATATCAGCCCCAGCATTTT. Using reference TRBV28 and TRBJ1-5 for the parts outside the CDR3, the full variable domain is DVKVTQSSRYLVKRTGEKVFLECVQDMDHENMFWYRQDPGLGLRLIYFSYDVKMKEKGDIPEGYSVSREKKERFSLILESASTNQTSMYLCASSLWGQGQYQPQHFGDGTRLSIL.

In DNA, the CDR3 is TGCAGCGTTACAGGGATAGGCGAGCAGTACTTC. As protein: CSVTGIGEQYF. V usage is TRBV29-1 and J usage is TRBJ2-7, with a weak D call TRBD1 (6 bases). The CDR3 is 11 amino acids. V shed 5 bases and J shed 6 bases, with 11 bases lying between them. Germline CDR1 and CDR2: SQVTM and ANQGSEA.

The chain combines TRBV18 with TRBJ1-5; a weak D match, TRBD1 (5 bases). The germline CDR1 and CDR2 sequences are KGHSH and LQKENI. Deletions cut 1 base from V and 2 bases from J, with 12 bases between. CDR3 length: 16 residues. The CDR3 nucleotides read TGTGCCAGCTCACCACGAGGGGTTGAAGGCAATCAGCCCCAGCATTTT. Translating gives CASSPRGVEGNQPQHF.

V is TRBV27 and J is TRBJ2-4; D may be TRBD2 (6 bases). Trimming pared 4 bases from V and 7 bases from J, leaving 17 bases between. This CDR3 comprises 15 residues. Germline V gives CDR1 MNHEY, CDR2 SMNVEV (reference sequence). The CDR3 DNA sequence: TGTGCCAGCAGTTCGCCCTACGGAGGGGACAACATTCAGTACTTC. Translating it yields CASSSPYGGDNIQYF.